This T cell receptor (beta chain) was sequenced during a study of blood T cell repertoires in COVID-19. As for the study in general: Acute and convalescent COVID-19 samples came from the United States, Italy and Spain. T cells, B-cell-depleted T cells, or PBMCs provided the cDNA or gDNA that served as material.

TCRdb keeps only in-frame clones here, not all; method: immunoSEQ multiplex PCR. Among 200,000 to 250,000 clones listed, 65% to 90% were seen once. The CDR3 covers 14 residues. Between the trimmed V and J ends, which lost 2 bases and 6 bases, there was a span of 13 bases. CDR1 is ENHRY and CDR2 is SYGVKD in the germline V gene. The clonotype comes from a man aged 50 to 60 with acute or convalescent COVID-19. The V and J genes are TRBV10-3 and TRBJ1-1, with a tentative D call TRBD1 (6 bases). The sequenced sample consisted of peripheral blood. This chain's CDR3 is CAISETGKRSEAFF. CDR3 nucleotides: TGTGCCATCAGTGAGACAGGGAAGCGGTCTGAAGCTTTCTTT.